The clone carrying this T cell receptor (beta chain) occurred once. TCRdb's table, derived via immunoSEQ multiplex PCR, lists solely in-frame clones and lacks some. Among under 150,000 clones listed, approximately 90% were seen once. This specimen comes from a study of OX40 agonist ivuxolimab in advanced cancers. Germline V gene data show CDR1 as MDHEN and CDR2 as SYDVKM. V lost 1 base and J lost 0, with 13 bases in between. The CDR3 covers 17 residues. Sequenced material: CD4+ or CD8+ T cells sorted from blood, taken in a trial of the OX40 agonist ivuxolimab. The chain recombines TRBV28 with TRBJ1-5; a weak D match, TRBD1 (5 bases). The sequence derives from an adult with an advanced solid tumor such as melanoma, head and neck, liver or kidney cancer. CDR3 DNA: TGTGCCAGCAGTTTATCCGGGGCACAGTATAGCAATCAGCCCCAGCATTTT. Encoded protein: CASSLSGAQYSNQPQHF. Combining the CDR3 with reference TRBV28 and TRBJ1-5 gives the whole variable domain DVKVTQSSRYLVKRTGEKVFLECVQDMDHENMFWYRQDPGLGLRLIYFSYDVKMKEKGDIPEGYSVSREKKERFSLILESASTNQTSMYLCASSLSGAQYSNQPQHFGDGTRLSIL.